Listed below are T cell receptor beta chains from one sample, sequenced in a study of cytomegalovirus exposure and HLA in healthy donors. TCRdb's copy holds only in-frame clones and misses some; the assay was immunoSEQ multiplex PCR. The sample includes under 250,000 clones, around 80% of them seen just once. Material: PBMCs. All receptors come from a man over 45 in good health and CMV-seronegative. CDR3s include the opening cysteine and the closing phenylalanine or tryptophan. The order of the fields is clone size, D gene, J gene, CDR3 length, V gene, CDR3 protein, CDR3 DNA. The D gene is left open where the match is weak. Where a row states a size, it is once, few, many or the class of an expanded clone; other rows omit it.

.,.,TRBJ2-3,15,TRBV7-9,CASSLGTGEGDTQYF,TGTGCCAGCAGCTTGGGAACGGGAGAAGGAGATACGCAGTATTTT
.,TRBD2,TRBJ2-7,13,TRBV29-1,CSVSKREWGEQYF,TGCAGCGTCTCAAAGCGGGAGTGGGGGGAGCAGTACTTC
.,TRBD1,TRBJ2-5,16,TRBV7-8,CASSLMGTAVMETQYF,TGTGCCAGCAGCTTAATGGGGACAGCGGTAATGGAGACCCAGTACTTC
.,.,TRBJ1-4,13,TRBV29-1,CSVVDSSNEKLFF,TGCAGCGTTGTCGACAGCTCCAATGAAAAACTGTTTTTT
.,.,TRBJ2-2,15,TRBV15,CATSREDRDTGELFF,TGTGCCACCAGCAGAGAGGACAGAGACACCGGGGAGCTGTTTTTT
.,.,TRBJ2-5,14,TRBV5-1,CASSLVQGRETQYF,TGCGCCAGCAGCTTGGTTCAGGGAAGGGAGACCCAGTACTTC
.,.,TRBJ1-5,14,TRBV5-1,CASSSDGDPQPQHF,TGCGCCAGCAGCTCGGACGGGGATCCTCAGCCCCAGCATTTT
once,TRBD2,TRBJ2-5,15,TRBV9,CASSVGLAAQETQYF,TGTGCCAGCAGCGTAGGGCTAGCGGCCCAAGAGACCCAGTACTTC
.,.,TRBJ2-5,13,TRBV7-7,CASSLTYQETQYF,TGTGCTAGCAGCCTTACATACCAAGAGACCCAGTACTTC
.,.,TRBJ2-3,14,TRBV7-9,CASSLETDTDTQYF,TGTGCCAGCAGCTTAGAGACAGACACAGATACGCAGTATTTT
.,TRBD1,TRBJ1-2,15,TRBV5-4,CASSERQGPAYGYTF,TGTGCCAGCAGCGAAAGACAGGGGCCTGCTTATGGCTACACCTTC
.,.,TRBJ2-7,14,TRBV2,CASSLGDRVYEQYF,TGTGCCAGCAGTCTGGGAGATAGAGTCTACGAGCAGTACTTC
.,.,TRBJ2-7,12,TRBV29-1,CSVGWGVYEQYF,TGCAGCGTCGGGTGGGGGGTCTACGAGCAGTACTTC
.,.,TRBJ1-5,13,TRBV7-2,CASSLGGSQPQHF,TGTGCCAGCAGCTTAGGTGGGAGTCAGCCCCAGCATTTT
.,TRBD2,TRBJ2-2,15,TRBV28,CASSFGRKDTGELFF,TGTGCCAGCAGTTTCGGGAGGAAGGACACCGGGGAGCTGTTTTTT
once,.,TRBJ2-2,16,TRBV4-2,CASSQADTPNTGELFF,TGTGCCAGCAGCCAAGCGGACACCCCGAACACCGGGGAGCTGTTTTTT
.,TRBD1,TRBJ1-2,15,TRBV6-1,CASSPWTGTNYGYTF,TGTGCCAGCAGTCCTTGGACAGGGACGAACTATGGCTACACCTTC
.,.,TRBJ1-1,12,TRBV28,CASSLRGQEAFF,TGTGCCAGCAGCCTAAGGGGACAAGAAGCTTTCTTT
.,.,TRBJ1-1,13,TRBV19,CASTTRVNTEAFF,TGTGCCAGTACTACTCGGGTTAACACTGAAGCTTTCTTT
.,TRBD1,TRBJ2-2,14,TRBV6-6,CASSYSGQTGELFF,TGTGCCAGCAGTTATTCGGGACAGACCGGGGAGCTGTTTTTT
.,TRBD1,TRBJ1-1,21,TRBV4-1,CASSQDGNPGQEFSSDTEAFF,TGCGCCAGCAGCCAAGATGGAAATCCGGGACAGGAGTTTTCTTCGGACACTGAAGCTTTCTTT
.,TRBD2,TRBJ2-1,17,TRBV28,CASRPPFSGRSTNEQFF,TGTGCCAGCAGACCCCCCTTTAGCGGGAGGTCGACCAATGAGCAGTTCTTC
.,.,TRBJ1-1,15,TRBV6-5,CASSPDGSGYPEAFF,TGTGCCAGCAGTCCAGACGGATCAGGGTACCCTGAAGCTTTCTTT
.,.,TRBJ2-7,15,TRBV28,CASAGNPGGPYEQYF,TGTGCCAGCGCCGGTAATCCCGGGGGGCCCTACGAGCAGTACTTC
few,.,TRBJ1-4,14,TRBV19,CASSLRQSNEKLFF,TGTGCCAGTAGTCTTCGACAGTCTAATGAAAAACTGTTTTTT
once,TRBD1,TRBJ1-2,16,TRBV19,CASRRTDRVEGYGYTF,TGTGCCAGTCGCCGCACTGACAGGGTTGAGGGCTATGGCTACACCTTC
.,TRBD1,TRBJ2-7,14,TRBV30,CAWSETGASYEQYF,TGTGCCTGGAGTGAAACAGGGGCCTCCTACGAGCAGTACTTC
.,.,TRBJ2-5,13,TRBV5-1,CASRTVYQETQYF,TGCGCCAGCAGGACAGTCTACCAAGAGACCCAGTACTTC
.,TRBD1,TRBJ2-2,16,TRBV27,CASSHARGQATGELFF,TGTGCCAGCAGCCACGCTCGGGGACAGGCCACCGGGGAGCTGTTTTTT
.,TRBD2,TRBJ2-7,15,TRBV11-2,CASSLESSGPSGQYF,TGTGCCAGCAGCTTAGAGTCTAGCGGGCCTTCGGGGCAGTACTTC
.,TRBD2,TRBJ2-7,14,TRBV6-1,CASSDQAGSYEQYF,TGTGCCAGCAGTGATCAAGCGGGATCCTACGAGCAGTACTTC
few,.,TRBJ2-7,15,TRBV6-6,CASSYPLSGFYEQYF,TGTGCCAGCAGTTACCCCTTATCGGGTTTCTACGAGCAGTACTTC
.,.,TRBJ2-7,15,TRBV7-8,CASSLEISGAYEQYF,TGTGCCAGCAGCTTAGAAATTAGCGGCGCCTACGAGCAGTACTTC
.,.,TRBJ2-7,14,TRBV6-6,CASASTKNSYEQYF,TGTGCCAGCGCCTCGACAAAGAACTCCTACGAGCAGTACTTC
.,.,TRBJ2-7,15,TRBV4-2,CASSQPSTSIYEQYF,TGTGCCAGCAGCCAACCGTCTACTAGCATCTACGAGCAGTACTTC
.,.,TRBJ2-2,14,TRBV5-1,CASSLVLVSGELFF,TGCGCCAGCAGCTTGGTACTAGTTTCCGGGGAGCTGTTTTTT
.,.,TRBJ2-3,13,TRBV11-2,CASSLGLSDTQYF,TGTGCCAGCAGCTTAGGGCTTTCAGATACGCAGTATTTT
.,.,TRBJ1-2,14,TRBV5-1,CASSLTSDSYGYTF,TGCGCCAGCAGCTTGACATCGGACAGCTATGGCTACACCTTC
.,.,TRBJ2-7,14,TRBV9,CASSETGRTYEQYF,TGTGCCAGCAGCGAGACGGGGAGAACCTACGAGCAGTACTTC
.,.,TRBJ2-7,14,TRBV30,CAWRPSGRGHEQYF,TGTGCCTGGAGGCCCTCGGGCAGGGGCCACGAGCAGTACTTC
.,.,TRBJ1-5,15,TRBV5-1,CASSLEGDGNQPQHF,TGCGCCAGCAGCTTGGAGGGAGACGGCAATCAGCCCCAGCATTTT
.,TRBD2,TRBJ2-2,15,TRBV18,CASVLAGPNTGELFF,TGTGCCAGCGTGCTAGCGGGCCCGAACACCGGGGAGCTGTTTTTT
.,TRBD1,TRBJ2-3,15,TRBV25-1,CASSRGTGWADTQYF,TGTGCCAGCAGCCGCGGGACAGGGTGGGCAGATACGCAGTATTTT
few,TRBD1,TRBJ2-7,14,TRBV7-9,CASSQGTGEREQYF,TGTGCCAGCAGCCAGGGGACAGGGGAGCGTGAGCAGTACTTC
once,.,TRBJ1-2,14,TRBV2,CATLAGVSSYGYTF,TGTGCCACCTTAGCCGGGGTTTCGTCCTATGGCTACACCTTC
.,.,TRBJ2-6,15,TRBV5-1,CASEGGSSGANVLTF,TGCGCCAGCGAAGGCGGAAGCTCTGGGGCCAACGTCCTGACTTTC
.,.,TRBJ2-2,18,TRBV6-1,CASSGRSYVGMNTGELFF,TGTGCCAGCAGTGGGAGGTCCTACGTGGGGATGAACACCGGGGAGCTGTTTTTT
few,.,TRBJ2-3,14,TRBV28,CASSFLAGTDTQYF,TGTGCCAGCAGTTTTCTCGCGGGGACAGATACGCAGTATTTT
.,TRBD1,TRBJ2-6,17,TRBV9,CASSPEVGGRGANVLTF,TGTGCCAGCAGCCCAGAAGTAGGGGGCCGTGGGGCCAACGTCCTGACTTTC
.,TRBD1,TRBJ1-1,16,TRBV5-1,CASSSHPTGMNTEAFF,TGCGCCAGCAGCTCCCACCCGACAGGGATGAACACTGAAGCTTTCTTT
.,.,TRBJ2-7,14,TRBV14,CASSQRLKPYEQYF,TGTGCCAGCAGCCAACGACTCAAGCCCTACGAGCAGTACTTC
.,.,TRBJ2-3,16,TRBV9,CASSPRAGEGADTQYF,TGTGCCAGCAGCCCCCGGGCAGGTGAGGGGGCAGATACGCAGTATTTT